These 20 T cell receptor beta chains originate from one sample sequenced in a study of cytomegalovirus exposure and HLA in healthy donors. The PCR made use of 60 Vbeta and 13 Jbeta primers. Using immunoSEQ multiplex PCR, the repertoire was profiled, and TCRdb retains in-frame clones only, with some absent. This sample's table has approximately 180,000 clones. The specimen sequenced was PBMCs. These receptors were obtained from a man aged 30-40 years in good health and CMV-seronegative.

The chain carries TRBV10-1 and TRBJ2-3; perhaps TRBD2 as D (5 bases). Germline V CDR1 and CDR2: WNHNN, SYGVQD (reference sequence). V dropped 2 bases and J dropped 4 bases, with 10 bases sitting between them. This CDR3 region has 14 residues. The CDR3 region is CASSEGLAPDTQYF. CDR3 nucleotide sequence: TGCGCCAGCAGTGAGGGCCTAGCCCCAGATACGCAGTATTTT.

CDR3 region: CASSGGQGLYEQYF. The CDR3 nucleotides read TGTGCCAGTAGTGGGGGACAGGGGCTCTACGAGCAGTACTTC. V is TRBV19 and J is TRBJ2-7; 10 nucleotides align to TRBD1. V gave up 5 bases and J gave up 3 bases; unmatched junction bases: 4. Germline lookup yields CDR1 LNHDA and CDR2 SQIVND (reference sequence). The CDR3 has 14 amino acids.

The CDR3 DNA reads as TGTGCCAGCCAGGTTAGCACAGATACGCAGTATTTT. This translates into CASQVSTDTQYF. The chain has TRBV28 and TRBJ2-3; no reliable D call. Germline V gene sequence: CDR1 MDHEN, CDR2 SYDVKM. The CDR3 totals 12 residues. V lost 8 bases, J lost 0 bases, and 6 bases lay in between.

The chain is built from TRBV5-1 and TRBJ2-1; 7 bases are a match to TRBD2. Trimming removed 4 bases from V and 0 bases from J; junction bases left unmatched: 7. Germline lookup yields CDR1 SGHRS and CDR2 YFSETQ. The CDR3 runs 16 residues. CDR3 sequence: CASSPSGTNSYNEQFF. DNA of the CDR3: TGCGCCAGCAGCCCCTCAGGGACTAACTCCTACAATGAGCAGTTCTTC. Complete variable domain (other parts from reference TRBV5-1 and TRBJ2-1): KAGVTQTPRYLIKTRGQQVTLSCSPISGHRSVSWYQQTPGQGLQFLFEYFSETQRNKGNFPGRFSGRQFSNSRSEMNVSTLELGDSALYLCASSPSGTNSYNEQFFGPGTRLTVL.

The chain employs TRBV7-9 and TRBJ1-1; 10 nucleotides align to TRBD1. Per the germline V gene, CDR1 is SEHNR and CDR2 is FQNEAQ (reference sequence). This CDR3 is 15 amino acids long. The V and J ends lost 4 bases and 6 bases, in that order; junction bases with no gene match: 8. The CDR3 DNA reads TGTGCCAGCAGCTCTGGACAGGGGGGTTTCTCTGAAGCTTTCTTT. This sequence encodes CASSSGQGGFSEAFF. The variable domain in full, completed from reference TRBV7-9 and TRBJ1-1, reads DTGVSQNPRHKITKRGQNVTFRCDPISEHNRLYWYRQTLGQGPEFLTYFQNEAQLEKSRLLSDRFSAERPKGSFSTLEIQRTEQGDSAMYLCASSSGQGGFSEAFFGQGTRLTVV.

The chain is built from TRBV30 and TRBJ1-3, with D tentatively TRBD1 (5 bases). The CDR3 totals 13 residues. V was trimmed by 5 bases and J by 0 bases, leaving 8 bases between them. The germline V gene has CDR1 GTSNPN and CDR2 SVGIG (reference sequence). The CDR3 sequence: CAWDSNSGNTIYF. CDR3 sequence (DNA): TGTGCCTGGGACAGTAACTCTGGAAACACCATATATTTT. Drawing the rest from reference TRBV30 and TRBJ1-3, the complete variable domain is SQTIHQWPATLVQPVGSPLSLECTVEGTSNPNLYWYRQAAGRGLQLLFYSVGIGQISSEVPQNLSASRPQDRQFILSSKKLLLSDSGFYLCAWDSNSGNTIYFGEGSWLTVV.

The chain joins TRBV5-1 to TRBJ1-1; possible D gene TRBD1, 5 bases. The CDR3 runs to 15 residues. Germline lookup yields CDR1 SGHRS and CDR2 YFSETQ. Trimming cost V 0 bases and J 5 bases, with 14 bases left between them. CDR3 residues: CASSLVAGSTTEAFF. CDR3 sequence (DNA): TGCGCCAGCAGCTTGGTTGCAGGGTCGACGACTGAAGCTTTCTTT.

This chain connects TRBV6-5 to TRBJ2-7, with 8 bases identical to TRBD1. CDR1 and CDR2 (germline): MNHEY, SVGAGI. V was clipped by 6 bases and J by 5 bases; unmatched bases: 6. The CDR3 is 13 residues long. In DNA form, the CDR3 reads TGTGCCAGCAGCGTGACAGGGGCCCACGAGCAGTACTTC. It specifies CASSVTGAHEQYF.

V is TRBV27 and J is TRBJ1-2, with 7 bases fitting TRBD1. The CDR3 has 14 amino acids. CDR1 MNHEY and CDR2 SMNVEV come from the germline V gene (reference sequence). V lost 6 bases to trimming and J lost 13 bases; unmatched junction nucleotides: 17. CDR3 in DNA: TGTGCCAGCAGCTCGATCCCGGGACAGAGCCGAGGCACCTTC. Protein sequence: CASSSIPGQSRGTF.

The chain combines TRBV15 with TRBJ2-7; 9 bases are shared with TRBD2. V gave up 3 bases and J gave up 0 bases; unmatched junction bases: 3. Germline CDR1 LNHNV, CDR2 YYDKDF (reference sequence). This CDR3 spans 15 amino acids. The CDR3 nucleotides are TGTGCCACCAGCAGTTTAGCGGGGGCCTCCTACGAGCAGTACTTC. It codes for CATSSLAGASYEQYF.

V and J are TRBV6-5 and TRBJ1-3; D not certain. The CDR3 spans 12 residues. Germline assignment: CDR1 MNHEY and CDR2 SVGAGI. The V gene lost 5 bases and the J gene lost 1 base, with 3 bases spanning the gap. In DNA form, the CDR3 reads TGTGCCAGCAGTCCTTCTGGAAACACCATATATTTT. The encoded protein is CASSPSGNTIYF.

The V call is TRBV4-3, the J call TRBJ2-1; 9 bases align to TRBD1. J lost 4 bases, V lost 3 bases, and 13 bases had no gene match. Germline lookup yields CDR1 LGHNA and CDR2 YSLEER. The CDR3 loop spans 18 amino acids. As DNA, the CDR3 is TGCGCCAGCAGCCAGGAATACTCCGGGACAGGGACTTACAATGAGCAGTTCTTC. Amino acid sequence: CASSQEYSGTGTYNEQFF.

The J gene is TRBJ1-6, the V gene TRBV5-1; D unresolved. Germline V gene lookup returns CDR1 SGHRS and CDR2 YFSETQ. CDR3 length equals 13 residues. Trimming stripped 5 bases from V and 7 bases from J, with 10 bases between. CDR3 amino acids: CASSSQPNSPLHF. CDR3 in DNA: TGCGCCAGCAGTTCACAGCCAAATTCACCCCTCCACTTT.

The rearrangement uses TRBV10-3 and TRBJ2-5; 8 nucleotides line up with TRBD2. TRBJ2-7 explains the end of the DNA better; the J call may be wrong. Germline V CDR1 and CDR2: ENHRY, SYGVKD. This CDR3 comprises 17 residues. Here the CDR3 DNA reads TGTGCCATCAGTTCCCTCGGGACGGCGGGAGGTTTGGACGAGCAGTACTTC. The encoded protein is CAISSLGTAGGLDEQYF.

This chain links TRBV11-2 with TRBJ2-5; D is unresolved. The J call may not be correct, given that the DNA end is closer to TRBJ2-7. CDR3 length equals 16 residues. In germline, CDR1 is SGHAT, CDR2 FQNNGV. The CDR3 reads CASSPLGYAGVSEQYF. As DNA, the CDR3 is TGTGCCAGCAGCCCCCTGGGTTATGCAGGTGTCTCCGAGCAGTACTTC.

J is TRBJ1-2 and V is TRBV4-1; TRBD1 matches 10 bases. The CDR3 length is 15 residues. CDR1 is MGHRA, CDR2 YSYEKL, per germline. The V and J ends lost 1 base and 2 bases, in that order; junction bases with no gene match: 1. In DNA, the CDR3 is TGCGCCAGCAGCCAAGGGACAGGGGGGAACTATGGCTACACCTTC. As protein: CASSQGTGGNYGYTF.

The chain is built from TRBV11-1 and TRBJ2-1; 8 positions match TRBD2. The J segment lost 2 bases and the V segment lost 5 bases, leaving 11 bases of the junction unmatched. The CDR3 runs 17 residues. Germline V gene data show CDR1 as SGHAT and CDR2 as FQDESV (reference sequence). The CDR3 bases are TGTGCCAGCAGCCAACCCGCCAGCGGGAGAACCTACAATGAGCAGTTCTTC. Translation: CASSQPASGRTYNEQFF.

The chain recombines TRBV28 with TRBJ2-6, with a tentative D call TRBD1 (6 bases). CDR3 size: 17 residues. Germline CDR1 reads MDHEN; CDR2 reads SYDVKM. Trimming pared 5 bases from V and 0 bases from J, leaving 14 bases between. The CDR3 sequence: CASSLLTGNSGANVLTF. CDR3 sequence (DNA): TGTGCCAGCAGTCTCCTAACAGGGAACTCTGGGGCCAACGTCCTGACTTTC.

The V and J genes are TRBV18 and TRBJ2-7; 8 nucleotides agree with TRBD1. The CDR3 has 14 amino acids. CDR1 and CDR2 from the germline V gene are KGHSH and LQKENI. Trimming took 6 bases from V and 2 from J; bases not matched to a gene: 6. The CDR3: CASSPTGGPYEQYF. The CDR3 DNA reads TGTGCCAGCTCGCCTACAGGGGGGCCCTACGAGCAGTACTTC.

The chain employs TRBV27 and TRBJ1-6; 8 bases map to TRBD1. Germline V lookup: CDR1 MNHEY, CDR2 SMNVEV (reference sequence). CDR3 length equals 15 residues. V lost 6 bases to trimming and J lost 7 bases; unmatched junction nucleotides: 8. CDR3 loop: CASRWGTGENSPLHF. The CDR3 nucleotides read TGTGCCAGCAGGTGGGGGACAGGTGAGAATTCACCCCTCCACTTT.